What follows is one T cell receptor (beta chain) and its context. Its specificity is unknown. Looked up from germline, CDR1 is LNHDA and CDR2 is SQIVND (reference sequence). The V end lost 3 bases, the J end lost 3 bases, and 8 bases lay between the germline ends. CDR3 length: 13 residues. This specimen belongs to a study of vaccination effects on CD4 cells after COVID-19. Study overall: Everyone in the study got two shots of either the BNT162b2 or mRNA-1273 vaccine.

Study conclusions and caveats: Long after vaccination, the clones induced by infection and by vaccine shrank markedly in size. Few convalescent patients, and no early post-infection timepoints, were available to the study.

TCRdb's copy holds only in-frame clones and misses some; the assay was immunoSEQ multiplex PCR. There are tens of thousands of clones in the sample; over 65% occur only once, and approximately 3.8% lies in the top ten. Within the ViraFEST assay, antigen-specific CD4+ T cells underwent expansion with viral peptide pools prior to sequencing. Having been cultured for 10 days, the cells underwent CD4+ T cell isolation. Nucleocapsid antibodies stayed negative before and after vaccination, showing no earlier SARS-CoV-2 infection. About 2 million PBMC were seeded per well and grown in the presence of roughly 11 IU/ml IL-2 and 8 to 10 ug/ml peptides.

This material consisted of CD4+ T cells from PBMCs cultured with HCoV-OC43 spike peptides, taken before COVID-19 vaccination. Subset denoted: HCoV-OC43 spike overlapping peptide pool stimulation. This chain links TRBV19 with TRBJ1-2; a possible D gene is TRBD1 (5 bases). This clonotype originated in a human donor who received a COVID-19 vaccine. CDR3 DNA: TGTGCCAGTAGTATTGACAGAGACTATGGCTACACCTTC. Its protein is CASSIDRDYGYTF. The variable domain in full, with the rest retrieved from reference TRBV19 and TRBJ1-2, is DGGITQSPKYLFRKEGQNVTLSCEQNLNHDAMYWYRQDPGQGLRLIYYSQIVNDFQKGDIAEGYSVSREKKESFPLTVTSAQKNPTAFYLCASSIDRDYGYTFGSGTRLTVV.